A selection of T cell receptor beta chains follows, all from one sample in a study of T cell repertoires and HLA-DP antigens. Sequencing used immunoSEQ multiplex PCR; TCRdb keeps in-frame clones, though not all of them. Here the sample spans approximately 73,000 clones, around four fifths being singletons. No antigen has been identified for these receptors. Material: CD4+ T cells from PBMCs. Every receptor here comes from a man in his 60s in good health and CMV-seronegative. Both conserved end residues are part of each CDR3. A D gene is named only where the DNA matches it firmly. A clone size is listed for some rows: how often the clone was seen (once, few, many), or a class if it is expanded.

j_call v_call d_call clone_size cdr3_nt cdr3_aa
TRBJ1-1 TRBV5-1 TRBD1 NA TGCGCCAGCAGCATCCAGACAGGGGTGAACACTGAAGCTTTCTTT CASSIQTGVNTEAFF
TRBJ1-4 TRBV2 TRBD1 NA TGTGCCAGCGGAGGGGGCTATCAGGAAAAACTGTTTTTT CASGGGYQEKLFF
TRBJ2-7 TRBV5-4 TRBD1 NA TGTGCCAGCAGCCGGGACAGCTACGAGCAGTACTTC CASSRDSYEQYF
TRBJ1-2 TRBV7-2 TRBD1 NA TGTGCCAGCAGCGCCGACAGGGCCTATGGCTACACCTTC CASSADRAYGYTF
TRBJ1-2 TRBV6-1 NA few TGTGCCAGCAGTGAAGACAACCGTAACCGGGGCTACACCTTC CASSEDNRNRGYTF
TRBJ1-5 TRBV4-1 NA NA TGCGCCAGCGGTGGAAGGTATAGCAATCAGCCCCAGCATTTT CASGGRYSNQPQHF
TRBJ2-3 TRBV5-1 NA few TGCGCCAGCAGCTTGGCGGAATCCACAGATACGCAGTATTTT CASSLAESTDTQYF
TRBJ1-2 TRBV2 NA NA TGTGCCAGCAGCTTCTCCAGGGAGAACTATGGCTACACCTTC CASSFSRENYGYTF
TRBJ2-6 TRBV7-9 NA NA TGTGCCAGCAGCCGCGGGGCGAGCTCTGGGGCCAACGTCCTGACTTTC CASSRGASSGANVLTF
TRBJ1-1 TRBV5-6 TRBD1 NA TGTGCCAGCAGCGTGGACAGGGGTTTAAGAGGTGAAGCTTTCTTT CASSVDRGLRGEAFF
TRBJ1-3 TRBV6-5 NA NA TGTGCCAGCAGTTATCGCGGGTCTGGAAACACCATATATTTT CASSYRGSGNTIYF
TRBJ2-2 TRBV11-2 NA NA TGTGCCAGCAGCTTAGAGCCCGTCCCAGAGGCCGGGGAGCTGTTTTTT CASSLEPVPEAGELFF
TRBJ1-4 TRBV21-1 NA NA TGTGCCAGCAGCAATGTCGGCGTGGGGCATGAAAAACTGTTTTTT CASSNVGVGHEKLFF
TRBJ1-1 TRBV2 TRBD1 once TGTGCCAGCGGAAGCCCAAGACAGGGAGGAACTGAAGCTTTCTTT CASGSPRQGGTEAFF
TRBJ1-2 TRBV7-6 NA NA TGTGCCAGCAGCCCCCGCGGAGTAGGGGGGGGGTATGGCTACACCTTC CASSPRGVGGGYGYTF
TRBJ2-5 TRBV15 NA few TGTGCCACCAGCCTAGGGTCCCAAGAGACCCAGTACTTC CATSLGSQETQYF
TRBJ2-1 TRBV10-3 TRBD2 NA TGTGCCATCAGTGAACTAGCGGGAGGTTACAATGAGCAGTTCTTC CAISELAGGYNEQFF
TRBJ1-6 TRBV14 NA NA TGTGCCAGCAGCCAAGATACAGGGAGAAGGTCACCCCTCCACTTT CASSQDTGRRSPLHF
TRBJ1-1 TRBV19 NA medium-sized TGTGCCAGTAGTATCGGGGTGCCCTTTGATGGAGTAGGCTCCCGTGACCCTGAAGCTTTCTTT CASSIGVPFDGVGSRDPEAFF
TRBJ1-6 TRBV6-6 TRBD1 once TGTGCCAGCAGGCCCGACAGGGGTAATTCACCCCTCCACTTT CASRPDRGNSPLHF
TRBJ1-3 TRBV6-5 NA medium-sized TGTGCCAGCAGCGGGGCGTCTGGAAACACCATATATTTT CASSGASGNTIYF
TRBJ1-5 TRBV2 TRBD1 NA TGTGCCAGCAGCACTGACAGGGCAAATCAGCCCCAGCATTTT CASSTDRANQPQHF